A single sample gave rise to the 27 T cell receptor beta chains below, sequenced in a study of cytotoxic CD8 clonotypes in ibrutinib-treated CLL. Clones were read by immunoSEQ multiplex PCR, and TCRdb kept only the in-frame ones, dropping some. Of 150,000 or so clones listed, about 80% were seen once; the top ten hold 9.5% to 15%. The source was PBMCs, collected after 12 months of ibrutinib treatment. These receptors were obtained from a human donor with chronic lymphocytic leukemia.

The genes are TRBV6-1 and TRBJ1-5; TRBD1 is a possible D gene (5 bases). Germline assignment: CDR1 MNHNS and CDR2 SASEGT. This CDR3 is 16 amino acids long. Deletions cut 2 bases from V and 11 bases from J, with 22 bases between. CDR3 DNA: TGTGCCAGCAGTGAATTTTTCGGGGTCATCTCGGGGGCCCAGCATTTT. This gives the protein CASSEFFGVISGAQHF.

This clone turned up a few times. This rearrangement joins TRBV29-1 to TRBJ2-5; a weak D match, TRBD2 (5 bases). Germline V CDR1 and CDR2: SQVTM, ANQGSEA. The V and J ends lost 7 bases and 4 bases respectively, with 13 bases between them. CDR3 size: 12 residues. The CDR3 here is CSARPAGETQYF. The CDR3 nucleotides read TGCAGCGCGCGCCCGGCGGGAGAGACCCAGTACTTC.

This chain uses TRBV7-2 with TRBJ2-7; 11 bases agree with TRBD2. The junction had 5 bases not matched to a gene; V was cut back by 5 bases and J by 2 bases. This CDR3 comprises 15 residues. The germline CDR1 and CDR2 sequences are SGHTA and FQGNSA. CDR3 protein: CASSQIAGGPYEQYF. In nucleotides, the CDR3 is TGTGCCAGCAGCCAAATAGCGGGAGGGCCCTACGAGCAGTACTTC.

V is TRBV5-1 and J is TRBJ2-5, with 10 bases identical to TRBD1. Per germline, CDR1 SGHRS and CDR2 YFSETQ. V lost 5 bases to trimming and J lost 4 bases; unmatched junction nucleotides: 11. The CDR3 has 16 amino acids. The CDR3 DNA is TGCGCCAGCAGTTTGACAGGGGGCACGGACCCAGAGACCCAGTACTTC. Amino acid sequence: CASSLTGGTDPETQYF.

This CDR3 reads CASSPGTGVGGYTF. The CDR3 DNA sequence: TGTGCCAGCAGCCCTGGGACAGGGGTAGGGGGCTACACCTTC. The chain links TRBV7-2 to TRBJ1-2, with 10 bases fitting TRBD1. CDR3 size: 14 residues. Trimming at V came to 5 bases and at J to 8 bases, leaving 8 bases not matched to a gene. CDR1 and CDR2 (germline): SGHTA, FQGNSA.

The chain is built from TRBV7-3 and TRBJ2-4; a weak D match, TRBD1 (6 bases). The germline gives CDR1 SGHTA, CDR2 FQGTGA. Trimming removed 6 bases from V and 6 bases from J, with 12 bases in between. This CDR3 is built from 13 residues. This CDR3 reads CASSEGGANIQYF. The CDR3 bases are TGTGCCAGCAGTGAAGGGGGAGCAAACATTCAGTACTTC.

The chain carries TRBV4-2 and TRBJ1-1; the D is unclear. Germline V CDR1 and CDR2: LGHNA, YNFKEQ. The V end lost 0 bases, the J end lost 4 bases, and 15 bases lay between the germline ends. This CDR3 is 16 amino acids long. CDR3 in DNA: TGTGCCAGCAGCCAAGACCCATGGGGTTCGAGCACTGAAGCTTTCTTT. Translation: CASSQDPWGSSTEAFF.

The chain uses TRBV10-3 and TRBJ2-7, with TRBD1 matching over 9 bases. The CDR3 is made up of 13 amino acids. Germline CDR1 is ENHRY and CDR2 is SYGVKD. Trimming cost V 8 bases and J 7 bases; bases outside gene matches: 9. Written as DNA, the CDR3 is TGTGCCATCGGCGGGACAGGGCCGGGGGAGCAGTACTTC. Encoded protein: CAIGGTGPGEQYF.

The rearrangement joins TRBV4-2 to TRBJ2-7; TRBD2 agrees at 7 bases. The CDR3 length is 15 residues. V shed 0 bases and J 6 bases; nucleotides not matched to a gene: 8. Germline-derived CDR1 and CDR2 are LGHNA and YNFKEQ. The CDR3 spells CASSQEQLAIGEQYF. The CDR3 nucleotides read TGTGCCAGCAGCCAAGAACAACTAGCGATAGGCGAGCAGTACTTC.

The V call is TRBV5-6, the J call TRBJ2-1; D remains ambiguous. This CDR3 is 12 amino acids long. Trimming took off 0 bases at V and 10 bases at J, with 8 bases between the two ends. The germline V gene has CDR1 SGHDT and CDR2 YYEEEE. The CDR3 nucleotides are TGTGCCAGCAGCTTGGTTTGGCCCGAGCAGTTCTTC. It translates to CASSLVWPEQFF.

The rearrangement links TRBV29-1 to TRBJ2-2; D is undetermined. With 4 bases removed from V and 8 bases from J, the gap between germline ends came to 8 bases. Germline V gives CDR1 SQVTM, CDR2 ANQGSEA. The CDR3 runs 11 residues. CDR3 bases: TGCAGCGTTGCGGCCGCTGGGGAGCTGTTTTTT. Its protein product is CSVAAAGELFF.

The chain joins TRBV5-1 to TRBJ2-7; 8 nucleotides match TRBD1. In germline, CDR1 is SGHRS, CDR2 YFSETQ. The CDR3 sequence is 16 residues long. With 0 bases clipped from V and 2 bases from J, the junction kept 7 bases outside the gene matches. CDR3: CASSLEPGQGTYEQYF. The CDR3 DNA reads TGCGCCAGCAGCTTGGAACCAGGACAGGGAACCTACGAGCAGTACTTC.

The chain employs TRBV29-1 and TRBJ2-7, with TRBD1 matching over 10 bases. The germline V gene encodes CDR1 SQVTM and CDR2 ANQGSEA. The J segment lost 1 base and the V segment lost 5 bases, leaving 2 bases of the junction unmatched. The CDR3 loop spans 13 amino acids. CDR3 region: CSVKGQGSYEQYF. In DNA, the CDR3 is TGCAGCGTTAAGGGACAGGGGTCCTACGAGCAGTACTTC.

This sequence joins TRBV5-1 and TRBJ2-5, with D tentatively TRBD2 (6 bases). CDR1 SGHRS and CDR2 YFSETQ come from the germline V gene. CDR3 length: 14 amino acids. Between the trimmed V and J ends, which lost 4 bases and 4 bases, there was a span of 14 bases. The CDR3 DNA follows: TGCGCCAGCAGCCAAACGGGAGCCCCAGAGACCCAGTACTTC. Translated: CASSQTGAPETQYF.

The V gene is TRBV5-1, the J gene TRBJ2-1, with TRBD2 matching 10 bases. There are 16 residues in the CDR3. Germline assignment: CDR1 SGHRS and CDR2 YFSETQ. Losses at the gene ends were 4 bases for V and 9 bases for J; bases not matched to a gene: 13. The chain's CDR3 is CASSPAPAGGPSEQFF. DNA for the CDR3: TGCGCCAGCAGCCCCGCCCCAGCGGGAGGGCCAAGTGAGCAGTTCTTC.

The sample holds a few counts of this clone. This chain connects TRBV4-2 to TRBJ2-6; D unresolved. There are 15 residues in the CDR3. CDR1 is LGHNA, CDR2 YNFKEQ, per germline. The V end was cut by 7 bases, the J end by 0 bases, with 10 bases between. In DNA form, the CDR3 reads TGTGCCAGCACCTATCCGGACTCTGGGGCCAACGTCCTGACTTTC. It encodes CASTYPDSGANVLTF.

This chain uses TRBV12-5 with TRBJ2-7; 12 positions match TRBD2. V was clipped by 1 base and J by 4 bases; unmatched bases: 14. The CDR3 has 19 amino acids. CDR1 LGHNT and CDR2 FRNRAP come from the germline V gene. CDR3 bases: TGTGCTAGTGGTTTGGAAACTTTCCGGACTAGCGGGATAATTTACGAGCAGTACTTC. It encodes CASGLETFRTSGIIYEQYF.

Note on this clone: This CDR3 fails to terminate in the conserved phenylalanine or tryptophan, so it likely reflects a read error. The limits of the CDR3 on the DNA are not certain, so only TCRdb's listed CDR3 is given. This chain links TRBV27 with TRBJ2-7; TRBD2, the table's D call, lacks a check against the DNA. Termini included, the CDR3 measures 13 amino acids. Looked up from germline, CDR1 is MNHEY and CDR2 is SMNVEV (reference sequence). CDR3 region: CASSLPPPGGPFC.

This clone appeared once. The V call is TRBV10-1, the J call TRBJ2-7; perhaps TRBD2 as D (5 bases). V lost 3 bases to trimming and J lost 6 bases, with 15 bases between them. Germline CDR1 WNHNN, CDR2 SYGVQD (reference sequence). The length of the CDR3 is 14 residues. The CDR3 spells CASSDTGNLLEQYF. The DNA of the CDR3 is TGCGCCAGCAGTGATACGGGAAATCTTCTCGAGCAGTACTTC.

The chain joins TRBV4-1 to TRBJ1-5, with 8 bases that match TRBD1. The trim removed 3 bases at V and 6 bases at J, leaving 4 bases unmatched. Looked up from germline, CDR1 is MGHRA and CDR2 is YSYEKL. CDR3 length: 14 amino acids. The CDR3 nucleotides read TGCGCCAGCAGCCAGGTACAGGGGGGTCAGCCCCAGCATTTT. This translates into CASSQVQGGQPQHF.

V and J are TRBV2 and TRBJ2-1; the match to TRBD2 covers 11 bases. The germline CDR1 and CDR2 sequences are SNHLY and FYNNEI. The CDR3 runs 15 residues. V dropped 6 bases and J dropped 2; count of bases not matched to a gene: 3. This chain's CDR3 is CASRTSGKTYNEQFF. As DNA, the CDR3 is TGTGCCAGCAGGACTAGCGGGAAGACCTACAATGAGCAGTTCTTC.

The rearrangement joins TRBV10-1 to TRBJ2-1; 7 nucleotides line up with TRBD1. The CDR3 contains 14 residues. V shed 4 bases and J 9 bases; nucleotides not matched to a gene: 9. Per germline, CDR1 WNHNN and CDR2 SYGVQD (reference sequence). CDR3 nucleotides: TGCGCCAGCAGTGGGACAAGACAGGGCGGTGAGCAGTTCTTC. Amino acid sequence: CASSGTRQGGEQFF.

This CDR3 is CASSLGLAGNSGANVLTF. As DNA, the CDR3 is TGTGCCAGCAGTTTAGGACTAGCGGGAAACTCTGGGGCCAACGTCCTGACTTTC. V gene TRBV28 combines with J gene TRBJ2-6; 12 bases map to TRBD2. V was pared by 2 bases and J by 0 bases, with 2 bases of the junction left unmatched. Germline V gene lookup returns CDR1 MDHEN and CDR2 SYDVKM. The CDR3 extends over 18 amino acids. The full variable domain, with the rest looked up from reference TRBV28 and TRBJ2-6, is DVKVTQSSRYLVKRTGEKVFLECVQDMDHENMFWYRQDPGLGLRLIYFSYDVKMKEKGDIPEGYSVSREKKERFSLILESASTNQTSMYLCASSLGLAGNSGANVLTFGAGSRLTVL.

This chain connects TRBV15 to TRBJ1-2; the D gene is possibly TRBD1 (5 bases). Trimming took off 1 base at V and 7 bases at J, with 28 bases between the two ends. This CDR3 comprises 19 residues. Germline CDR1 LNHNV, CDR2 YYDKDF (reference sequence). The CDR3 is CATSRGPWGDGPNFGGYTF. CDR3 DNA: TGTGCCACCAGCAGAGGCCCTTGGGGGGACGGCCCTAATTTCGGTGGCTACACCTTC.

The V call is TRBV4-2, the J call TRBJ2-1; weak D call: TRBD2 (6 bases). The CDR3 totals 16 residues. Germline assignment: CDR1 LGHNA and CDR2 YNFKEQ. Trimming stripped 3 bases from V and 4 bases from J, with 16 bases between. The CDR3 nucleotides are TGTGCCAGCAGCCACCCAGGCGGGACCGGATACAATGAGCAGTTCTTC. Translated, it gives CASSHPGGTGYNEQFF.

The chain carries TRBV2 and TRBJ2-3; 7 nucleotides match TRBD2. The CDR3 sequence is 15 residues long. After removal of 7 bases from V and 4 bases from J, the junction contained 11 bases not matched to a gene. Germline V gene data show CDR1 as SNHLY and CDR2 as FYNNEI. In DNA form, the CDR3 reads TGTGCCAGCATGCGTGGCGGGGGTTCTCCAGATACGCAGTATTTT. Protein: CASMRGGGSPDTQYF.

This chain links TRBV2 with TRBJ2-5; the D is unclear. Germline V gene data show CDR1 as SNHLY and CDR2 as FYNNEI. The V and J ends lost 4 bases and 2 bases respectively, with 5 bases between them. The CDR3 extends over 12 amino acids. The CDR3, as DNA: TGTGCCAGCAGTGGGTGGCAAGAGACCCAGTACTTC. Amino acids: CASSGWQETQYF.